The 18 T cell receptor beta chains listed next were all sequenced from one sample in a study of STAT5B mutations in CD4+ large granular lymphocyte leukemia. Clones were read by immunoSEQ multiplex PCR, and TCRdb kept only the in-frame ones, dropping some. The sample contains fewer than 35,000 clones, over 65% of which appear only once. The sequenced sample consisted of CD4+ T cells from blood buffy coats. All receptors come from a human donor in good health.

The table lists this clone with a few counts. V and J are TRBV9 and TRBJ1-3; 11 bases agree with TRBD1. The CDR3 has 15 amino acids. The junction had 2 bases not matched to a gene; V was cut back by 3 bases and J by 3 bases. Germline CDR1 is SGDLS and CDR2 is YYNGEE. The CDR3: CASSGGTGGGNTIYF. The CDR3, as DNA: TGTGCCAGCAGCGGGGGGACAGGGGGTGGAAACACCATATATTTT. Full variable domain (outside the CDR3, taken from reference TRBV9 and TRBJ1-3): DSGVTQTPKHLITATGQRVTLRCSPRSGDLSVYWYQQSLDQGLQFLIQYYNGEERAKGNILERFSAQQFPDLHSELNLSSLELGDSALYFCASSGGTGGGNTIYFGEGSWLTVV.

This clone was seen more than once but under ten times. The DNA of the CDR3 is TGTGCCAGCAGCTTAGGTGTAGCGATCGACGAGCAGTACTTC. Translation: CASSLGVAIDEQYF. The chain recombines TRBV7-2 with TRBJ2-7; maybe TRBD2 (5 bases). CDR1 SGHTA and CDR2 FQGNSA come from the germline V gene. V dropped 1 base and J dropped 5 bases, with 12 bases sitting between them. The CDR3 consists of 14 residues.

The chain joins TRBV5-1 to TRBJ2-5, with no clear D. V was trimmed by 4 bases and J by 9 bases, leaving 13 bases between them. Germline-derived CDR1 and CDR2 are SGHRS and YFSETQ. The CDR3 contains 12 residues. The CDR3 nucleotides are TGCGCCAGCAGCCCAGACCAGATGTCCCAGTACTTC. This sequence encodes CASSPDQMSQYF.

This clone was recorded once. The chain carries TRBV30 and TRBJ2-3; D may correspond to TRBD1 or TRBD2 (5 bases each). Germline CDR1 reads GTSNPN; CDR2 reads SVGIG (reference sequence). The CDR3 is made up of 14 amino acids. V lost 2 bases and J 2 bases, leaving 11 bases between the germline ends. CDR3 sequence (DNA): TGTGCCTGGAGTATGTGGGGACCCACAGATACGCAGTATTTT. This sequence encodes CAWSMWGPTDTQYF. Filled out from reference TRBV30 and TRBJ2-3, the complete variable domain reads SQTIHQWPATLVQPVGSPLSLECTVEGTSNPNLYWYRQAAGRGLQLLFYSVGIGQISSEVPQNLSASRPQDRQFILSSKKLLLSDSGFYLCAWSMWGPTDTQYFGPGTRLTVL.

The CDR3 here is CASSYYNNEQFF. CDR3 DNA: TGTGCCAGCAGTTACTATAACAATGAGCAGTTCTTC. The chain recombines TRBV6-6 with TRBJ2-1; no reliable D call. Germline lookup yields CDR1 MNHNY and CDR2 SVGAGI (reference sequence). The CDR3 is made up of 12 amino acids. Between the trimmed V and J ends, which lost 1 base and 5 bases, there was a span of 3 bases.

This clone showed up just a few times. V usage is TRBV19 and J usage is TRBJ2-7, with 7 positions matching TRBD1. The J segment lost 3 bases and the V segment lost 5 bases, leaving 10 bases of the junction unmatched. Germline CDR1 reads LNHDA; CDR2 reads SQIVND (reference sequence). CDR3 length: 15 amino acids. CDR3 nucleotide sequence: TGTGCCAGTAGTCCTCGGGACAGCGCCTACTACGAGCAGTACTTC. Encoded protein: CASSPRDSAYYEQYF.

This chain links TRBV5-6 with TRBJ1-2; a possible D gene is TRBD1 (5 bases). V was cut by 4 bases and J by 4 bases, with 14 bases left in between. The length of the CDR3 is 14 residues. Germline V gene lookup returns CDR1 SGHDT and CDR2 YYEEEE. As DNA, the CDR3 is TGTGCCAGCAGCCGTGGGCAGGGAAGCTATGGCTACACCTTC. It is translated as CASSRGQGSYGYTF.

The V and J genes are TRBV7-2 and TRBJ2-5, with TRBD1 identical over 7 bases. The trim removed 8 bases at V and 1 base at J, leaving 4 bases unmatched. Germline V CDR1 and CDR2: SGHTA, FQGNSA. This CDR3 has 13 amino acids. CDR3 in DNA: TGTGCCAGCCAGGGACAGATCCAAGAGACCCAGTACTTC. It encodes CASQGQIQETQYF.

J is TRBJ2-1 and V is TRBV5-6; D ambiguous. The V gene's germline CDR1 is SGHDT and CDR2 YYEEEE. There are 13 residues in the CDR3. With 0 bases removed from V and 7 bases from J, the gap between germline ends came to 8 bases. The CDR3 is CASSLGAWNEQFF. The CDR3 bases are TGTGCCAGCAGCTTGGGTGCGTGGAATGAGCAGTTCTTC.

The V gene is TRBV7-9, the J gene TRBJ1-3; D unclear. Germline values: CDR1 SEHNR, CDR2 FQNEAQ (reference sequence). Trimming took off 1 base at V and 4 bases at J, with 5 bases between the two ends. The CDR3 is made up of 13 amino acids. CDR3 sequence: CASSLVVGNTIYF. The CDR3 DNA sequence: TGTGCCAGCAGCTTAGTCGTGGGAAACACCATATATTTT.

The chain is built from TRBV30 and TRBJ1-4; a possible D gene is TRBD1 (6 bases). V lost 3 bases, J lost 8 bases, and 19 bases lay in between. The CDR3 totals 15 residues. Per the germline V gene, CDR1 is GTSNPN and CDR2 is SVGIG (reference sequence). The CDR3 coding sequence is TGTGCCTGGAGACCTCCGGTCAGGGGTTGGGAAAAACTGTTTTTT. This codes for CAWRPPVRGWEKLFF.

The V gene is TRBV11-3, the J gene TRBJ2-3; D is unclear. The germline V gene encodes CDR1 SGHNT and CDR2 YENEEA. V lost 5 bases and J 0 bases, leaving 9 bases between the germline ends. The CDR3 length is 14 residues. The CDR3 region is CASSRGPSTDTQYF. The CDR3 bases are TGTGCCAGCAGCCGCGGTCCGAGCACAGATACGCAGTATTTT.

A few counts support this clone. The gene calls are TRBV19 and TRBJ1-1, with D possibly being TRBD1 (6 bases). Trimming left V 6 bases short and J 1 base short, with 15 bases between. The CDR3 covers 15 residues. Germline V gives CDR1 LNHDA, CDR2 SQIVND (reference sequence). The CDR3 DNA reads as TGTGCCAGTAGGGCAAGTGGGGGGCAGAACACTGAAGCTTTCTTT. This gives the protein CASRASGGQNTEAFF.

The chain is built from TRBV9 and TRBJ2-7; D gene uncertain. The V end was cut by 0 bases, the J end by 2 bases, with 6 bases between. The CDR3 loop spans 13 amino acids. The germline V gene encodes CDR1 SGDLS and CDR2 YYNGEE. The CDR3 reads CASSVGPTYEQYF. In nucleotides, the CDR3 is TGTGCCAGCAGCGTAGGGCCTACCTACGAGCAGTACTTC. The entire variable domain, with the rest obtained from reference TRBV9 and TRBJ2-7, is as follows: DSGVTQTPKHLITATGQRVTLRCSPRSGDLSVYWYQQSLDQGLQFLIQYYNGEERAKGNILERFSAQQFPDLHSELNLSSLELGDSALYFCASSVGPTYEQYFGPGTRLTVT.

The V and J genes are TRBV2 and TRBJ2-7; the D is unclear. This CDR3 spans 11 amino acids. Looked up from germline, CDR1 is SNHLY and CDR2 is FYNNEI. V shed 2 bases and J shed 2 bases, with 1 base lying between them. The CDR3 nucleotides are TGTGCCAGCAGTGAAACCTACGAGCAGTACTTC. Protein product: CASSETYEQYF.

The J gene is TRBJ1-2, the V gene TRBV7-6; D unresolved. The CDR3 has 13 amino acids. Germline loops: CDR1 SGHVS, CDR2 FNYEAQ. Trimming stripped 6 bases from V and 6 bases from J, with 14 bases between. The CDR3 DNA reads as TGTGCCAGCAGTCGCGAATGGTGGAATGGCTACACCTTC. It yields the protein CASSREWWNGYTF.

The chain has TRBV4-2 and TRBJ2-3; TRBD1 aligns across 8 bases. Trimming at V came to 2 bases and at J to 1 base, leaving 11 bases not matched to a gene. CDR1 and CDR2 from the germline V gene are LGHNA and YNFKEQ. CDR3 length: 18 amino acids. CDR3 nucleotides: TGTGCCAGCAGCCAATCTAGTAGACAGGGGTTGGGCACAGATACGCAGTATTTT. Translated, it gives CASSQSSRQGLGTDTQYF.

The V call is TRBV4-1, the J call TRBJ2-7, with 10 nucleotides matching TRBD1. Germline V gene lookup returns CDR1 MGHRA and CDR2 YSYEKL. The CDR3 has 16 residues. The V gene end was trimmed by 4 bases and the J gene end by 3 bases; junction bases not matched to a gene: 9. The CDR3 reads CASSPLGTGDFYEQYF. Written as DNA, the CDR3 is TGCGCCAGCAGCCCACTTGGGACAGGGGACTTCTACGAGCAGTACTTC.